Listed here are 26 T cell receptor beta chains from one sample, sequenced in a study of OX40 agonist ivuxolimab in advanced cancers. TCRdb's copy holds only in-frame clones and misses some; the assay was immunoSEQ multiplex PCR. The sample contains some 76,000 clones, about 94% of which appear only once. Source: CD4+ or CD8+ T cells sorted from blood, taken in a trial of the OX40 agonist ivuxolimab. These receptors were taken from an adult with an advanced solid tumor such as melanoma, head and neck, liver or kidney cancer.

J is TRBJ2-2 and V is TRBV2; tentative D call: TRBD2 (7 bases). The CDR3 consists of 15 residues. Germline assignment: CDR1 SNHLY and CDR2 FYNNEI. Trimming cost V 7 bases and J 6 bases, with 18 bases left between them. The CDR3 protein is CASIRGGQEAGELFF. For the CDR3, the DNA is TGTGCCAGCATTAGGGGGGGCCAGGAGGCCGGGGAGCTGTTTTTT.

The chain recombines TRBV27 with TRBJ1-1; D is uncertain. Per germline, CDR1 MNHEY and CDR2 SMNVEV (reference sequence). The CDR3 is 13 residues long. V dropped 2 bases and J dropped 1 base, with 5 bases sitting between them. The CDR3 DNA follows: TGTGCCAGCAGTTTAGTGGAGAACACTGAAGCTTTCTTT. Protein: CASSLVENTEAFF.

The rearrangement links TRBV6-1 to TRBJ1-2; possibly TRBD1 for D (5 bases). The CDR3 runs 12 residues. Trimming stripped 8 bases from V and 1 base from J, with 8 bases between. Germline CDR1 MNHNS, CDR2 SASEGT. The CDR3 here is CASGGGNYGYTF. The DNA for the CDR3 is TGTGCCAGCGGGGGAGGTAACTATGGCTACACCTTC.

The gene calls are TRBV6-5 and TRBJ2-1; TRBD1 matches at 11 bases. Trimming at V came to 4 bases and at J to 10 bases, leaving 12 bases not matched to a gene. CDR1 MNHEY and CDR2 SVGAGI come from the germline V gene. This CDR3 has 16 amino acids. The CDR3: CASSLRPGQGEFEQFF. CDR3 nucleotide sequence: TGTGCCAGCAGTTTACGGCCGGGACAGGGGGAATTCGAGCAGTTCTTC.

This sequence joins TRBV7-9 and TRBJ1-2; D remains unclear. Trimming cost V 4 bases and J 7 bases, with 19 bases left between them. CDR1 is SEHNR, CDR2 FQNEAQ, per germline (reference sequence). The CDR3 runs to 15 residues. The CDR3 protein is CASSSTAEWALGYTF. The CDR3, as DNA: TGTGCCAGCAGCTCTACAGCGGAATGGGCACTTGGCTACACCTTC.

The chain carries TRBV5-1 and TRBJ2-1; weak D call: TRBD1 (5 bases). Deletions cut 0 bases from V and 6 bases from J, with 7 bases between. This CDR3 region has 13 residues. Germline CDR1 reads SGHRS; CDR2 reads YFSETQ. The CDR3 loop is CASSLAGFNEQFF. CDR3 nucleotide sequence: TGCGCCAGCAGCTTGGCAGGGTTCAATGAGCAGTTCTTC.

This clone has more than one count but fewer than ten. The chain is built from TRBV2 and TRBJ2-1; perhaps TRBD2 as D (7 bases). The germline gives CDR1 SNHLY, CDR2 FYNNEI. The germline V and J ends were trimmed by 7 bases and 2 bases, with 18 bases remaining between them. The CDR3 extends over 16 amino acids. CDR3 in DNA: TGTGCCAGCACACGGACCGGGGGGCCTACCTACAATGAGCAGTTCTTC. Protein sequence: CASTRTGGPTYNEQFF.

This CDR3 is CASSQPGTTGNEQFF. Here the CDR3 DNA reads TGCGCCAGCAGCCAGCCCGGGACGACCGGGAATGAGCAGTTCTTC. This chain links TRBV5-1 with TRBJ2-1; the D gene could be TRBD1 or TRBD2 (5 bases each). V shed 4 bases and J shed 7 bases, with 18 bases lying between them. This CDR3 contains 15 residues. Germline assignment: CDR1 SGHRS and CDR2 YFSETQ.

The chain combines TRBV6-5 with TRBJ2-2, with D perhaps being TRBD1 or TRBD2 (5 bases each). The V end was cut by 0 bases, the J end by 6 bases, with 14 bases between. CDR3 length: 16 residues. Per the germline V gene, CDR1 is MNHEY and CDR2 is SVGAGI. CDR3 nucleotides: TGTGCCAGCAGTTACTCGGTGGGGGAAGAGGCCGGGGAGCTGTTTTTT. Translated: CASSYSVGEEAGELFF.

This clone was detected only once. V gene TRBV9 combines with J gene TRBJ2-1; D tentatively fits TRBD1 or TRBD2 (7 bases each). The CDR3 totals 15 residues. The V end lost 0 bases, the J end lost 3 bases, and 10 bases lay between the germline ends. The germline V gene has CDR1 SGDLS and CDR2 YYNGEE. CDR3 nucleotide sequence: TGTGCCAGCAGCGTAGCAGGGGGGGACTACAATGAGCAGTTCTTC. It yields the protein CASSVAGGDYNEQFF.

V gene TRBV9 combines with J gene TRBJ2-3; 10 bases line up with TRBD1. Germline values: CDR1 SGDLS, CDR2 YYNGEE. V shed 4 bases and J 4 bases; nucleotides not matched to a gene: 3. The CDR3 totals 14 residues. In DNA, the CDR3 is TGTGCCAGCAGCCGGGGACAGGGGCCAGATACGCAGTATTTT. Its protein is CASSRGQGPDTQYF.

The rearrangement uses TRBV5-6 and TRBJ1-1, with D unresolved. Trimming cost V 0 bases and J 1 base, with 13 bases left between them. The CDR3 loop spans 16 amino acids. Germline-derived CDR1 and CDR2 are SGHDT and YYEEEE. The CDR3 spells CASSLVPGSSNTEAFF. In DNA form, the CDR3 reads TGTGCCAGCAGCTTGGTTCCCGGATCCTCGAACACTGAAGCTTTCTTT.

This chain joins TRBV5-4 and TRBJ2-7, with D possibly TRBD2 on 5 matching bases. Germline CDR1 is SGHNT and CDR2 is YYREEE (reference sequence). There are 14 residues in the CDR3. Trimming left V 3 bases short and J 5 bases short, with 15 bases between. The CDR3 DNA is TGTGCCAGCAGCTCAGGTAGGGAGATCGACGAGCAGTACTTC. Its protein product is CASSSGREIDEQYF.

The V gene is TRBV11-2, the J gene TRBJ2-5, with 12 nucleotides matching TRBD2. The CDR3 runs 13 residues. Germline V gives CDR1 SGHAT, CDR2 FQNNGV. V was pared by 5 bases and J by 9 bases, with 4 bases of the junction left unmatched. The CDR3: CASSPGLAGSQYF. CDR3 DNA sequence: TGTGCCAGCAGCCCCGGACTAGCGGGGTCCCAGTACTTC.

V is TRBV5-6 and J is TRBJ2-5; D not resolved. Trimming shortened V by 4 bases and J by 5 bases, and 9 bases separated the two germline ends. This CDR3 is built from 12 residues. The V gene's germline CDR1 is SGHDT and CDR2 YYEEEE. The CDR3 loop is CASSPQAETQYF. The CDR3 bases are TGTGCCAGCAGCCCGCAGGCCGAGACCCAGTACTTC.

V is TRBV9 and J is TRBJ2-1, with TRBD2 matching over 10 bases. Trimming cost V 3 bases and J 6 bases; bases outside gene matches: 12. Germline loops: CDR1 SGDLS, CDR2 YYNGEE. This CDR3 is built from 17 residues. CDR3 in DNA: TGTGCCAGCAGCGCGTGGGCTAGCGGGGGATGGGGCAATGAGCAGTTCTTC. This gives the protein CASSAWASGGWGNEQFF.

This chain uses TRBV6-6 with TRBJ2-5; the match to TRBD1 covers 10 bases. The germline V gene has CDR1 MNHNY and CDR2 SVGAGI (reference sequence). Trimming at V came to 6 bases and at J to 0 bases, leaving 4 bases not matched to a gene. The CDR3 has 15 residues. CDR3 in amino acids: CASRPGQGYQETQYF. DNA of the CDR3: TGTGCCAGCAGGCCGGGACAGGGGTACCAAGAGACCCAGTACTTC.

The chain links TRBV7-8 to TRBJ1-5; D call uncertain. Trimming took 2 bases from V and 7 from J, leaving 15 bases between them. Looked up from germline, CDR1 is SGHVS and CDR2 is FQNEAQ. CDR3 length: 15 residues. DNA of the CDR3: TGTGCCAGCAGCTTATTGCTGGCCTCGGCACAGCCCCAGCATTTT. Translated: CASSLLLASAQPQHF.

V and J are TRBV14 and TRBJ1-1, with TRBD1 matching 10 bases. Germline CDR1 SGHDN, CDR2 FVKESK. V lost 1 base, J lost 5 bases, and 13 bases stayed unmatched. The CDR3 covers 18 residues. Here the CDR3 DNA reads TGTGCCAGCAGCCAAGGGGTGTGGGACAGGGGAGGCGTGACTGAAGCTTTCTTT. Protein sequence: CASSQGVWDRGGVTEAFF. The complete variable domain, with remaining parts taken from reference TRBV14 and TRBJ1-1, reads EAGVTQFPSHSVIEKGQTVTLRCDPISGHDNLYWYRRVMGKEIKFLLHFVKESKQDESGMPNNRFLAERTGGTYSTLKVQPAELEDSGVYFCASSQGVWDRGGVTEAFFGQGTRLTVV.

The V and J genes are TRBV5-8 and TRBJ1-1; D is undetermined. The CDR3 is 11 amino acids. V lost 2 bases and J lost 8, with 7 bases in between. The germline gives CDR1 SGHTS, CDR2 YDEGEE. The CDR3: CASSLGREAFF. For the CDR3, the DNA is TGTGCCAGCAGCTTAGGAAGGGAAGCTTTCTTT.

CDR3 nucleotide sequence: TGTGCCAGCAGCTTATCAGGGACAGGGAAAGAGCAGTACTTC. Amino acids: CASSLSGTGKEQYF. This chain joins TRBV7-9 and TRBJ2-7; 9 bases line up with TRBD1. The CDR3 spans 14 residues. The V and J ends lost 2 bases and 7 bases, in that order; junction bases with no gene match: 6. The germline V gene encodes CDR1 SEHNR and CDR2 FQNEAQ (reference sequence).

The chain employs TRBV6-5 and TRBJ1-1; maybe TRBD1 (5 bases). This CDR3 has 14 amino acids. Per germline, CDR1 MNHEY and CDR2 SVGAGI. The V and J ends lost 4 bases and 0 bases respectively, with 9 bases between them. DNA for the CDR3: TGTGCCAGCAGTTGGGGGGGACTGAACACTGAAGCTTTCTTT. Its translation: CASSWGGLNTEAFF.

J is TRBJ2-7 and V is TRBV6-1; D is possibly TRBD2 (6 bases). Germline-derived CDR1 and CDR2 are MNHNS and SASEGT. Trimming shortened V by 8 bases and J by 4 bases, and 21 bases separated the two germline ends. The CDR3 consists of 15 residues. The CDR3 loop reads CASGDLSSVLYEQYF. The CDR3 DNA reads TGTGCCAGCGGGGACTTGTCTAGCGTTCTTTACGAGCAGTACTTC.

The chain couples TRBV9 to TRBJ2-3; 11 bases align to TRBD2. This CDR3 has 16 amino acids. The junction had 4 bases not matched to a gene; V was cut back by 4 bases and J by 0 bases. The germline CDR1 and CDR2 sequences are SGDLS and YYNGEE. In DNA, the CDR3 is TGTGCCAGCAGCCCGTGGACTAGCGGGAGCACAGATACGCAGTATTTT. It codes for CASSPWTSGSTDTQYF.

The chain recombines TRBV7-9 with TRBJ2-7; D is ambiguous. V lost 5 bases and J lost 1, with 6 bases in between. The CDR3 length is 12 residues. The germline CDR1 and CDR2 sequences are SEHNR and FQNEAQ (reference sequence). This CDR3 is CASSAQSYEQYF. The CDR3, as DNA: TGTGCCAGCAGCGCTCAGTCCTACGAGCAGTACTTC.

The chain uses TRBV6-6 and TRBJ2-5; TRBD1 matches 8 bases. The CDR3 covers 16 residues. Germline CDR1 and CDR2: MNHNY and SVGAGI (reference sequence). Germline trimming cut 6 bases from V and 1 base from J; bases unmatched to any gene: 10. In DNA, the CDR3 is TGTGCCAGCAGCAGACAGGGGAAGAGGGTCCAAGAGACCCAGTACTTC. This sequence encodes CASSRQGKRVQETQYF.